The 22 T cell receptor beta chains listed next were all sequenced from one sample in a study of blood T cell repertoires in COVID-19. Using immunoSEQ multiplex PCR, the repertoire was profiled, and TCRdb retains in-frame clones only, with some absent. This sample has about 290,000 clones, with around four fifths found just once. The sample comprised peripheral blood. The receptors here all came from a woman aged 50 to 60 with active or convalescent COVID-19.

In its sample, this clone was seen once. The chain carries TRBV29-1 and TRBJ2-7; TRBD1 matches at 9 bases. This CDR3 has 12 residues. Germline trimming cut 3 bases from V and 5 bases from J; bases unmatched to any gene: 2. Germline CDR1 SQVTM, CDR2 ANQGSEA. CDR3 sequence reads: CSVEGQGNEQYF. As DNA, the CDR3 is TGCAGCGTTGAGGGACAGGGTAACGAGCAGTACTTC.

V is TRBV11-2 and J is TRBJ1-1, with a possible D match to TRBD1 (5 bases). Germline CDR1 and CDR2: SGHAT and FQNNGV. Trimming stripped 1 base from V and 13 bases from J, with 16 bases between. This CDR3 is 13 amino acids long. The CDR3 protein is CASSLVSRRDDFF. The CDR3, as DNA: TGTGCCAGCAGCTTAGTAAGTCGCAGGGATGATTTCTTT.

The V gene is TRBV7-9, the J gene TRBJ1-2; 10 bases fit TRBD1. Germline assignment: CDR1 SEHNR and CDR2 FQNEAQ (reference sequence). V was clipped by 4 bases and J by 6 bases; unmatched bases: 5. This CDR3 spans 14 amino acids. CDR3 DNA sequence: TGTGCCAGCAGCTCCGAGGGGACAGGGGATGGCTACACCTTC. As protein: CASSSEGTGDGYTF.

The J gene is TRBJ1-5, the V gene TRBV5-1; 7 positions agree with TRBD1. The CDR3 is 15 amino acids. The junction had 7 bases not matched to a gene; V was cut back by 3 bases and J by 4 bases. Germline assignment: CDR1 SGHRS and CDR2 YFSETQ. CDR3 in amino acids: CASSSTGNKNQPQHF. The CDR3 DNA is TGCGCCAGCAGCTCGACAGGGAACAAGAATCAGCCCCAGCATTTT.

This rearrangement joins TRBV20-1 to TRBJ2-1; 9 nucleotides line up with TRBD2. Germline V gene data show CDR1 as DFQATT and CDR2 as SNEGSKA (reference sequence). The CDR3 is made up of 16 amino acids. V lost 3 bases, J lost 1 base, and 7 bases stayed unmatched. The CDR3 DNA is TGCAGTGCTAGTAATAGCGGGAGAGGGTCCTACAATGAGCAGTTCTTC. Its translation: CSASNSGRGSYNEQFF.

The chain is built from TRBV9 and TRBJ2-2; weak D call: TRBD2 (6 bases). CDR1 and CDR2 from the germline V gene are SGDLS and YYNGEE. CDR3 length: 16 amino acids. V dropped 0 bases and J dropped 3 bases, with 12 bases sitting between them. The CDR3 coding sequence is TGTGCCAGCAGCGTAGGGGCGGGGAGCCACACCGGGGAGCTGTTTTTT. Translation gives CASSVGAGSHTGELFF.

This chain links TRBV3-1 (or the pseudogene TRBV3-2) with TRBJ2-7; the D gene is possibly TRBD1 (5 bases). Per the germline V gene, CDR1 is LGHDT and CDR2 is YNNKEL (reference sequence). This CDR3 region has 14 residues. With 1 base removed from V and 4 bases from J, the gap between germline ends came to 11 bases. The CDR3 protein is CASSQVGRGYEQYF. DNA for the CDR3: TGTGCCAGCAGCCAAGTGGGTAGGGGTTACGAGCAGTACTTC.

This clone was counted once. CDR3 sequence: CAISATGELSGNTIYF. The DNA for the CDR3 is TGTGCCATCAGTGCGACAGGGGAACTTTCAGGAAACACCATATATTTT. The chain couples TRBV10-3 to TRBJ1-3, with 8 nucleotides matching TRBD1. Germline-derived CDR1 and CDR2 are ENHRY and SYGVKD. The V gene end was trimmed by 4 bases and the J gene end by 4 bases; junction bases not matched to a gene: 9. The CDR3 spans 16 residues.

This clone was seen once. CDR3: CAIRGLAGDNEQFF. Written as DNA, the CDR3 is TGTGCCATCAGGGGACTAGCGGGAGACAATGAGCAGTTCTTC. The chain combines TRBV10-3 with TRBJ2-1; 14 bases are shared with TRBD2. Per germline, CDR1 ENHRY and CDR2 SYGVKD. The CDR3 covers 14 residues. V gave up 6 bases and J gave up 5 bases; unmatched junction bases: 0.

The J gene is TRBJ2-3, the V gene TRBV5-1; 14 bases match TRBD2. This CDR3 is 16 amino acids long. Trimming removed 4 bases from V and 2 bases from J; junction bases left unmatched: 3. The germline V gene encodes CDR1 SGHRS and CDR2 YFSETQ. CDR3 in amino acids: CASSAGLAGDTDTQYF. The CDR3, as DNA: TGCGCCAGCAGCGCGGGACTAGCGGGAGACACAGATACGCAGTATTTT.

The chain combines TRBV6-5 with TRBJ1-6; D unresolved. The CDR3 spans 15 residues. Looked up from germline, CDR1 is MNHEY and CDR2 is SVGAGI. The V end was cut by 3 bases, the J end by 11 bases, with 17 bases between. The CDR3 spells CASSYEVGSSTPLHF. CDR3 in DNA: TGTGCCAGCAGTTATGAGGTCGGAAGCTCAACACCCCTCCACTTT.

This chain joins TRBV5-1 and TRBJ2-7; 9 bases map to TRBD2. The CDR3 loop spans 16 amino acids. With 1 base clipped from V and 3 bases from J, the junction kept 8 bases outside the gene matches. Germline CDR1 and CDR2: SGHRS and YFSETQ. CDR3 DNA: TGCGCCAGCAGCTTGACGGGGGCTAGCGGGAACTACGAGCAGTACTTC. Its translation: CASSLTGASGNYEQYF.

The chain has TRBV7-8 and TRBJ2-7; TRBD1 agrees at 7 bases. The CDR3 runs 14 residues. The V and J ends lost 3 bases and 2 bases, in that order; junction bases with no gene match: 4. Germline V gene data show CDR1 as SGHVS and CDR2 as FQNEAQ. As DNA, the CDR3 is TGTGCCAGCAGCTTCCGGGACAGTCCCTACGAGCAGTACTTC. It codes for CASSFRDSPYEQYF.

The V and J genes are TRBV11-2 and TRBJ2-5, with 7 bases matching TRBD1. This CDR3 has 16 amino acids. The V segment lost 1 base and the J segment 7 bases; nucleotides outside the gene matches: 12. Looked up from germline, CDR1 is SGHAT and CDR2 is FQNNGV. Here the CDR3 reads CASSLVRQGISGTQYF. The CDR3 DNA reads as TGTGCCAGCAGCTTAGTACGACAGGGAATCTCTGGGACCCAGTACTTC.

This clone was observed once. This chain uses TRBV27 with TRBJ1-6; no clear D gene. The germline V and J ends were trimmed by 2 bases and 2 bases, with 4 bases remaining between them. The CDR3 is 14 amino acids. Germline V gene sequence: CDR1 MNHEY, CDR2 SMNVEV (reference sequence). The CDR3 loop reads CASSLLPYNSPLHF. As DNA, the CDR3 is TGTGCCAGCAGTTTACTCCCCTATAATTCACCCCTCCACTTT.

This clone was detected only a few times. The V and J genes are TRBV4-2 and TRBJ2-5, with 7 positions matching TRBD2. The V and J ends lost 3 bases and 7 bases, in that order; junction bases with no gene match: 17. The CDR3 contains 17 residues. Germline CDR1 and CDR2: LGHNA and YNFKEQ. The chain's CDR3 is CASSQDTGTTISGTQYF. CDR3 in DNA: TGTGCCAGCAGCCAGGATACCGGGACTACCATCTCAGGGACCCAGTACTTC.

This clone is a singleton in its sample. Additional DNA sequences in this sample encode the identical CDR3. This rearrangement joins TRBV12-3 or TRBV12-4 to TRBJ2-7, with TRBD1 identical over 11 bases. The CDR3 consists of 13 residues. V lost 5 bases to trimming and J lost 4 bases; unmatched junction nucleotides: 1. The CDR3 DNA reads TGTGCCAGCAGTCGGGACAGGGGGTACGAGCAGTACTTC. Its translation: CASSRDRGYEQYF.

The rearrangement uses TRBV30 and TRBJ2-7; TRBD2 matches at 11 bases. Germline lookup yields CDR1 GTSNPN and CDR2 SVGIG (reference sequence). The CDR3 length is 16 residues. The ends lost 1 base at V and 4 bases at J; junction bases unmatched: 9. CDR3 nucleotides: TGTGCCTGGAGTGGCACTAGCGGGAGCTCTGGGTACGAGCAGTACTTC. This gives the protein CAWSGTSGSSGYEQYF.

The chain recombines TRBV9 with TRBJ1-1; D may be TRBD1 (6 bases). Germline V gives CDR1 SGDLS, CDR2 YYNGEE. The length of the CDR3 is 15 residues. Trimming took 0 bases from V and 0 from J, leaving 9 bases between them. CDR3 nucleotide sequence: TGTGCCAGCAGCGTAGTGAGGGGGATGAACACTGAAGCTTTCTTT. Protein product: CASSVVRGMNTEAFF.

This clone is a singleton in its sample. V gene TRBV29-1 combines with J gene TRBJ1-1; no definite D call. Germline CDR1 and CDR2: SQVTM and ANQGSEA. Between the trimmed V and J ends, which lost 5 bases and 0 bases, there was a span of 7 bases. The CDR3 has 12 amino acids. The CDR3 here is CSVSRVNTEAFF. As DNA, the CDR3 is TGCAGCGTTTCTCGGGTGAACACTGAAGCTTTCTTT.

The chain is built from TRBV19 and TRBJ1-6, with D possibly TRBD1 on 5 matching bases. The V end was cut by 6 bases, the J end by 7 bases, with 13 bases between. Germline lookup yields CDR1 LNHDA and CDR2 SQIVND (reference sequence). The CDR3 is 14 residues long. The CDR3 region has the DNA TGTGCCAGTAGCCGGGGGTCAGAGAATTCACCCCTCCACTTT. It yields the protein CASSRGSENSPLHF.

This chain links TRBV7-2 with TRBJ1-2; TRBD1 aligns across 12 bases. V shed 1 base and J 8 bases; nucleotides not matched to a gene: 8. The CDR3 loop spans 16 amino acids. CDR1 is SGHTA, CDR2 FQGNSA, per germline. CDR3 in amino acids: CASSLVGTGGARGYTF. CDR3 nucleotides: TGTGCCAGCAGCTTAGTCGGGACAGGGGGCGCACGGGGCTACACCTTC.